This entry concerns a single T cell receptor beta chain. Antigen unknown. This sample stems from a study of T cell responses to AZD1222 COVID-19 vaccine. Generated by immunoSEQ multiplex PCR, the TCRdb table keeps only in-frame clones and is missing some. The table includes 150,000 to 200,000 clones, approximately 90% detected once. General observations from the study: Females outnumbered males among donors, who were mostly white British; clonal diversity was possibly underestimated.

With 5 bases removed from V and 2 bases from J, the gap between germline ends came to 16 bases. Germline V gene lookup returns CDR1 SGHVS and CDR2 FQNEAQ. The CDR3 has 16 residues. This receptor was obtained from an adult who received the AZD1222 COVID-19 vaccine. The genes are TRBV7-8 and TRBJ1-5, with D maybe TRBD1 (6 bases). This specimen consisted of peripheral blood, obtained 28 days after the second AZD1222 dose. Here the CDR3 reads CASSTTGKGGNQPQHF. The CDR3 coding sequence is TGTGCCAGCAGCACAACAGGGAAAGGAGGCAATCAGCCCCAGCATTTT.